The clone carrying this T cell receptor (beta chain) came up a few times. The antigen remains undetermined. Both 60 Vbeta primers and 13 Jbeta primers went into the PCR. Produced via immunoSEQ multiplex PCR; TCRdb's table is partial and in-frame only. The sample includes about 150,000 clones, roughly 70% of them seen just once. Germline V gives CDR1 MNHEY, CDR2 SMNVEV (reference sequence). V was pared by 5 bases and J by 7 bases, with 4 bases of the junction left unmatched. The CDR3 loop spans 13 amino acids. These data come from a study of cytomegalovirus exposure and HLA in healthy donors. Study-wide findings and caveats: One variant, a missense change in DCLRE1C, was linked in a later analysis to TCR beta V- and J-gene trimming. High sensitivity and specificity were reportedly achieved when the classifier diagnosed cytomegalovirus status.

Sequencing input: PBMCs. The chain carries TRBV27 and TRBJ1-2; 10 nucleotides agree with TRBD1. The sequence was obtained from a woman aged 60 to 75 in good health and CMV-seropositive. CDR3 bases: TGTGCCAGCAGTCGGACAGGGGGTATTGGCTACACCTTC. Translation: CASSRTGGIGYTF.